This T cell receptor beta chain was identified in a study of blood T cell repertoires in COVID-19. Study summary: Whether acute or convalescent, the COVID-19 samples came from the United States, Italy and Spain.

Seattle researchers signed up patients amid active infection and tracked them longitudinally. A single count supports this clone. Authors' methods: Reference gene primer amplification gave estimated nucleated cell counts. The assay was immunoSEQ multiplex PCR, and TCRdb's table has in-frame clones only and misses some. D and trimming come from the DNA, and the V and J calls and clone size come from that table. Counted here are some 350,000 clones, 80% to 90% occurring once; the ten biggest clones make up approximately 3%. The length of the CDR3 is 13 residues. CDR1 and CDR2 from the germline V gene are SNHLY and FYNNEI. Between the trimmed V and J ends, which lost 6 bases and 1 base, there was a span of 6 bases.

The chain employs TRBV2 and TRBJ2-2, with unresolved D. Specimen: peripheral blood. The receptor's source is a woman aged 30 to 39 with COVID-19, enrolled during active disease. The CDR3 reads CASSTRNTGELFF. The CDR3 nucleotides are TGTGCCAGCAGCACAAGGAACACCGGGGAGCTGTTTTTT.